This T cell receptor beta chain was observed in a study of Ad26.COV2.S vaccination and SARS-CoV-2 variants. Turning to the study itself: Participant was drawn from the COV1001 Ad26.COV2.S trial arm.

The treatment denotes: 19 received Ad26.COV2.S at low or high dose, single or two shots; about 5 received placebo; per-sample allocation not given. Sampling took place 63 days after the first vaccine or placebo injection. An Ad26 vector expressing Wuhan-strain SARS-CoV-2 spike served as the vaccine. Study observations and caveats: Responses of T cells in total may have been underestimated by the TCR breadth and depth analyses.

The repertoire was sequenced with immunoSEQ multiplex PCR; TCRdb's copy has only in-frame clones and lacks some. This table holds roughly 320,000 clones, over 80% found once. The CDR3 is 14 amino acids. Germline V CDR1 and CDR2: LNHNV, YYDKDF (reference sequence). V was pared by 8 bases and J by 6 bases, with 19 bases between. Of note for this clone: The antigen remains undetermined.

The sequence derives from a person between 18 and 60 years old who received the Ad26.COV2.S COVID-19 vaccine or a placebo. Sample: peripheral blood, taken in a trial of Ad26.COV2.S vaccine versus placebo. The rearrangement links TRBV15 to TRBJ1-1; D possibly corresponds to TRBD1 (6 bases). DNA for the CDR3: TGTGCCACCCACAAGGGGGGAACAACTCCTGAAGCTTTCTTT. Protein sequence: CATHKGGTTPEAFF.